This passage covers 8 T cell receptor beta chains from one sample sequenced in a study of shared clonotypes between healthy human individuals. TCRdb's copy holds only in-frame clones and misses some; the assay was immunoSEQ multiplex PCR. This table holds some 2,100,000 clones, around 93% found once. Naive CD8 cells, CD45RO-negative and positively selected for CCR7, excluded terminally differentiated effector memory CD45RA+ cells. The sample was naive CD8+ T cells from PBMCs. These receptors were collected from a man younger than 35 in good health. Some clones in this sample may be carry-over from other donors' samples.

The V gene is TRBV7-2, the J gene TRBJ2-1, with 7 nucleotides matching TRBD2. The CDR3 has 13 residues. Germline CDR1 SGHTA, CDR2 FQGNSA. V lost 2 bases to trimming and J lost 13 bases; unmatched junction nucleotides: 8. CDR3 in DNA: TGTGCCAGCAGCTTAATACGGGAGGCTGAACAGTTCTTC. The encoded protein is CASSLIREAEQFF. Full variable domain (outside the CDR3, taken from reference TRBV7-2 and TRBJ2-1): GAGVSQSPSNKVTEKGKDVELRCDPISGHTALYWYRQSLGQGLEFLIYFQGNSAPDKSGLPSDRFSAERTGGSVSTLTIQRTQQEDSAVYLCASSLIREAEQFFGPGTRLTVL.

The chain uses TRBV27 and TRBJ2-7, with D tentatively TRBD2 (5 bases). This CDR3 is 14 amino acids long. V shed 6 bases and J shed 2 bases, with 14 bases lying between them. CDR1 and CDR2 from the germline V gene are MNHEY and SMNVEV (reference sequence). The CDR3 DNA follows: TGTGCCAGCAGCCCGGGGAACCCAGCCTACGAGCAGTACTTC. This encodes CASSPGNPAYEQYF.

This rearrangement joins TRBV28 to TRBJ2-4; 7 nucleotides match TRBD1. The junction had 12 bases not matched to a gene; V was cut back by 5 bases and J by 8 bases. CDR3 length: 15 residues. The germline gives CDR1 MDHEN, CDR2 SYDVKM. The CDR3 is CASSPGTASVDIQYF. The CDR3, as DNA: TGTGCCAGCAGTCCCGGGACAGCCTCGGTGGACATTCAGTACTTC.

The V and J genes are TRBV4-3 and TRBJ1-1, with a possible D match to TRBD1 (6 bases). The CDR3 totals 14 residues. CDR1 is LGHNA and CDR2 is YSLEER in the germline V gene. Trimming shortened V by 1 base and J by 8 bases, and 14 bases separated the two germline ends. The CDR3 sequence is CASSQVGGPAEAFF. In DNA, the CDR3 is TGCGCCAGCAGCCAAGTAGGGGGTCCGGCGGAAGCTTTCTTT.

This clone was found once. This sequence joins TRBV19 and TRBJ2-5, with D maybe TRBD1 (6 bases). The V and J ends lost 3 bases and 4 bases respectively, with 9 bases between them. Germline V gene sequence: CDR1 LNHDA, CDR2 SQIVND (reference sequence). This CDR3 spans 13 amino acids. CDR3 coding DNA: TGTGCCAGTAGTATGGCAGGGGCAGAGACCCAGTACTTC. It translates to CASSMAGAETQYF.

On this clone: This sample includes further DNA sequences coding for the same CDR3. This sequence joins TRBV9 and TRBJ2-7; 8 positions agree with TRBD2. Germline loops: CDR1 SGDLS, CDR2 YYNGEE. The J segment lost 1 base and the V segment lost 2 bases, leaving 5 bases of the junction unmatched. The CDR3 loop spans 15 amino acids. This CDR3 is CASSVAGGPSYEQYF. In DNA form, the CDR3 reads TGTGCCAGCAGCGTCGCGGGAGGCCCTTCCTACGAGCAGTACTTC.

This clone came up once. The chain combines TRBV4-3 with TRBJ2-7; TRBD1 might be the D (6 bases). The V end lost 4 bases, the J end lost 6 bases, and 16 bases lay between the germline ends. The CDR3 contains 14 residues. Germline V gene sequence: CDR1 LGHNA, CDR2 YSLEER. CDR3 nucleotides: TGCGCCAGCAGCCGTCTCACAGGGTACGGCGAGCAGTACTTC. As protein: CASSRLTGYGEQYF.

The rearrangement links TRBV11-1 to TRBJ2-1; no firm D call. The CDR3 contains 14 residues. Germline-derived CDR1 and CDR2 are SGHAT and FQDESV (reference sequence). Trimming removed 3 bases at V and 0 bases at J, with 6 bases between. The CDR3 is CASSFRSSYNEQFF. DNA for the CDR3: TGTGCCAGCAGCTTCAGGAGCTCCTACAATGAGCAGTTCTTC.